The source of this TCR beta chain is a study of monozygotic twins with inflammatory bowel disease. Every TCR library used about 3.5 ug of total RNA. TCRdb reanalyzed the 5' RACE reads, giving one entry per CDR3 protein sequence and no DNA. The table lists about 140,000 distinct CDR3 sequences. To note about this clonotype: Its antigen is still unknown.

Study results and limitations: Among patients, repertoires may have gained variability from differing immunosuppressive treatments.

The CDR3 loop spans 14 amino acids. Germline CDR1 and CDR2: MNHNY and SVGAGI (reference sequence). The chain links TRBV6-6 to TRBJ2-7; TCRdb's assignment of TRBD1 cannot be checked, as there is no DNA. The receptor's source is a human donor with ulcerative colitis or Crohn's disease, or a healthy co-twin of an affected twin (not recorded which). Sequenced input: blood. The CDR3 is CASSRQGPTYEQYF.